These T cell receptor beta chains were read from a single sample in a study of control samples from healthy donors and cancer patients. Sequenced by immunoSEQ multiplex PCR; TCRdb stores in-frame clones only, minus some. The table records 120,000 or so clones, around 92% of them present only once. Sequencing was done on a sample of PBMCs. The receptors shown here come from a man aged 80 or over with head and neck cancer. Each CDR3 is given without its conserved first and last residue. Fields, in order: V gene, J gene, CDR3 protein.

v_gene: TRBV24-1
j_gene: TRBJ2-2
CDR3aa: ATSDPPGQGAGELF

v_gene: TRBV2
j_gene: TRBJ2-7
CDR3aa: ASSYFGGEQY

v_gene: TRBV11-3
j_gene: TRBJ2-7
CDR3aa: ASSLGGLGSYEQY

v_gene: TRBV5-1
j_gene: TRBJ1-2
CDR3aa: ARVGDRGDYGYT

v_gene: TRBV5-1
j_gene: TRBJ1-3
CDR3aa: ASSMDGSGNTIY

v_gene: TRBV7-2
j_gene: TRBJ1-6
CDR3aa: ASSLVSRHPIH

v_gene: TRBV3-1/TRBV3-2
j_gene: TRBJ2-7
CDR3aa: ASSPRLAGEQY

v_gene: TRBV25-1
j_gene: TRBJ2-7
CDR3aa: ASSPLGTATYEQY

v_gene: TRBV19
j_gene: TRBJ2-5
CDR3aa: ASSRDRGWETQY

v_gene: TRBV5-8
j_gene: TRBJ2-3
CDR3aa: ASSLGGRGTDTQY